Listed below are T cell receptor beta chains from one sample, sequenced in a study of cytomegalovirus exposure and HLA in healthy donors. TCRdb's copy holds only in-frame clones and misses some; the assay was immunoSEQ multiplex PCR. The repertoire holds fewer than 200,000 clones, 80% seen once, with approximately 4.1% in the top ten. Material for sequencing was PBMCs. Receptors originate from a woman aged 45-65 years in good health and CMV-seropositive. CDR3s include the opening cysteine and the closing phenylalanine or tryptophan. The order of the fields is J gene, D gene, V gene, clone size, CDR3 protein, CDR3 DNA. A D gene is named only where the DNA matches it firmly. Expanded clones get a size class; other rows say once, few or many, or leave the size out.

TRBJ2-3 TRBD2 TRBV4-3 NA CASSHSLAGGRTDTQYF TGCGCCAGCAGCCATTCCCTCGCGGGGGGCCGCACAGATACGCAGTATTTT
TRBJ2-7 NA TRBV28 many CASSVGGTGTYEQYF TGTGCCAGCAGTGTAGGAGGGACGGGTACCTACGAGCAGTACTTC
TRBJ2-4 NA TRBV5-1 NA CASKGENIQYF TGCGCCAGCAAGGGGGAGAACATTCAGTACTTC
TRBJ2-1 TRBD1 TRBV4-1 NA CASSRGGASYNEQFF TGCGCCAGCAGCCGAGGGGGCGCCTCCTACAATGAGCAGTTCTTC
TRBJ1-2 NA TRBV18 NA CASSPGGGRSPVYGYTF TGTGCCAGCTCCCCTGGAGGAGGCAGGTCTCCCGTCTATGGCTACACCTTC
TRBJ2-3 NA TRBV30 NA CAWRSGDTQYF TGTGCCTGGAGATCGGGAGATACGCAGTATTTT
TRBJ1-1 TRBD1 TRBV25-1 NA CASSDAVGTAEAFF TGTGCCAGCAGTGATGCTGTCGGGACAGCTGAAGCTTTCTTT
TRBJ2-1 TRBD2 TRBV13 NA CASSSPGTSGKNEQFF TGTGCCAGCAGCTCTCCCGGGACTAGCGGGAAAAATGAGCAGTTCTTC
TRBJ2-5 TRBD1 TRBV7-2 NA CASSIGTGCYF TGTGCCAGCAGCATCGGGACAGGGTGTTACTTC
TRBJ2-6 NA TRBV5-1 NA CASSLEQSGANVLTF TGCGCCAGCAGCTTGGAGCAAAGTGGGGCCAACGTCCTGACTTTC
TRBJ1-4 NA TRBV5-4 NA CASSREPVATNEKLFF TGTGCCAGCAGTAGGGAGCCAGTGGCAACTAATGAAAAACTGTTTTTT
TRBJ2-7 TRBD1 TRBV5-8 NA CASSLTGEYF TGTGCCAGCAGCTTGACAGGGGAGTACTTC
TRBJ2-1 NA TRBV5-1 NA CASSAGGHEQFF TGCGCCAGCAGCGCCGGGGGTCATGAGCAGTTCTTC
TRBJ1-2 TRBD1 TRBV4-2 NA CASSQGTGDSWGYTF TGTGCCAGCAGCCAAGGGACAGGGGATTCGTGGGGCTACACCTTC
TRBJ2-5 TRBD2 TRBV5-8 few CASSLVLALGTQYF TGTGCCAGCAGCTTAGTACTAGCGTTAGGGACCCAGTACTTC
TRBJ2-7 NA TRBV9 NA CASSPRGAKTYEQYF TGTGCCAGCAGCCCCAGGGGTGCGAAAACCTACGAGCAGTACTTC
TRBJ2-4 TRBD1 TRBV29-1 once CSVVLTGVGTQYF TGCAGCGTCGTCTTGACAGGGGTCGGGACTCAGTACTTC